Each of the 25 T cell receptor beta chains below was sequenced from the same sample in a study of vaccination effects on CD4 cells after COVID-19. Assay used: immunoSEQ multiplex PCR; TCRdb lists only in-frame clones, some missing. Among 25,000 to 40,000 clones listed, about four fifths were seen once. Ahead of sequencing, the ViraFEST assay grew antigen-specific CD4+ T cells using viral peptide pools. Investigators separated out CD4+ T cells once around nine days of culture had passed. Every participant took two doses of the BNT162b2 or mRNA-1273 vaccine. These receptors' antigens are unknown. Sample: CD4+ T cells from PBMCs cultured with HCoV-NL63 spike peptides, taken after COVID-19 vaccination. The receptors shown here come from a human donor who received a COVID-19 vaccine. Some clones in this sample may be carry-over from other donors' samples.

The J gene is TRBJ1-1, the V gene TRBV18; no firm D call. The CDR3 is 13 residues long. Germline assignment: CDR1 KGHSH and CDR2 LQKENI. Trimming took off 3 bases at V and 11 bases at J, with 16 bases between the two ends. CDR3 in amino acids: CASSPDQVREAFF. The DNA of the CDR3 is TGTGCCAGCTCACCCGATCAGGTTAGGGAGGCTTTCTTT.

The chain is built from TRBV5-1 and TRBJ2-2, with D unclear. This CDR3 has 13 amino acids. The germline V gene has CDR1 SGHRS and CDR2 YFSETQ. Trimming pared 6 bases from V and 5 bases from J, leaving 11 bases between. CDR3 nucleotide sequence: TGCGCCAGCACCCCCCCCATAACCGGGGAGCTGTTTTTT. Translation: CASTPPITGELFF.

The gene calls are TRBV18 and TRBJ1-3; no firm D call. Deletions cut 2 bases from V and 0 bases from J, with 11 bases between. CDR1 KGHSH and CDR2 LQKENI come from the germline V gene. The CDR3 runs to 16 residues. CDR3 sequence: CASSPRTESSGNTIYF. CDR3 sequence (DNA): TGTGCCAGCTCACCAAGGACGGAGAGCTCTGGAAACACCATATATTTT.

The chain is built from TRBV25-1 and TRBJ1-6; D is ambiguous. Germline V CDR1 and CDR2: MGHDK, SYGVNS. CDR3 length: 16 residues. V dropped 4 bases and J dropped 10 bases, with 20 bases sitting between them. The chain's CDR3 is CASSVDNGLLGSPLHF. The CDR3 DNA sequence: TGTGCCAGCAGTGTCGACAACGGACTCTTGGGATCACCCCTCCACTTT.

The chain carries TRBV18 and TRBJ1-1; D is possibly TRBD1 (5 bases). The germline V gene encodes CDR1 KGHSH and CDR2 LQKENI. Trimming pared 6 bases from V and 2 bases from J, leaving 7 bases between. The CDR3 loop spans 12 amino acids. The CDR3 region has the DNA TGTGCCAGCTCCGGGGCCAACACTGAAGCTTTCTTT. Its protein is CASSGANTEAFF. The variable domain in full, completed from reference TRBV18 and TRBJ1-1, reads NAGVMQNPRHLVRRRGQEARLRCSPMKGHSHVYWYRQLPEEGLKFMVYLQKENIIDESGMPKERFSAEFPKEGPSILRIQQVVRGDSAAYFCASSGANTEAFFGQGTRLTVV.

This chain connects TRBV19 to TRBJ1-1; a possible D gene is TRBD1 (6 bases). Trimming stripped 3 bases from V and 4 bases from J, with 12 bases between. Germline V gene sequence: CDR1 LNHDA, CDR2 SQIVND (reference sequence). The CDR3 has 14 amino acids. CDR3: CASSIGGAGTEAFF. CDR3 bases: TGTGCCAGTAGTATCGGGGGGGCCGGCACTGAAGCTTTCTTT.

The chain joins TRBV5-1 to TRBJ2-1; D is tentatively TRBD1 or TRBD2 (5 bases each). Trimming shortened V by 4 bases and J by 5 bases, and 10 bases separated the two germline ends. The CDR3 is made up of 13 amino acids. In germline, CDR1 is SGHRS, CDR2 YFSETQ. This CDR3 is CASSRDGDNEQFF. CDR3 DNA: TGCGCCAGCAGCCGGGACGGAGACAATGAGCAGTTCTTC.

The genes are TRBV5-1 and TRBJ1-3; no definite D call. Germline V lookup: CDR1 SGHRS, CDR2 YFSETQ. CDR3 length: 14 amino acids. V was clipped by 0 bases and J by 1 base, with 5 bases between them. CDR3 protein: CASSLESSGNTIYF. CDR3 in DNA: TGCGCCAGCAGCTTGGAGTCGTCTGGAAACACCATATATTTT.

The chain joins TRBV28 to TRBJ2-4; 7 nucleotides agree with TRBD1. The CDR3 loop spans 15 amino acids. V lost 8 bases and J lost 3; bases outside the gene matches: 10. Germline V gene data show CDR1 as MDHEN and CDR2 as SYDVKM. The CDR3 nucleotides are TGTGCCAGCTCCGGGACAGTGGGATTCAAAAACATTCAGTACTTC. Amino acids: CASSGTVGFKNIQYF.

The chain recombines TRBV2 with TRBJ1-6, with TRBD1 as a possible D gene (6 bases). Germline lookup yields CDR1 SNHLY and CDR2 FYNNEI. V was clipped by 7 bases and J by 4 bases, with 17 bases between them. This CDR3 is built from 16 residues. The CDR3 loop is CASTRQAASYNSPLHF. The CDR3 DNA reads as TGTGCCAGCACCAGACAGGCGGCAAGTTATAATTCACCCCTCCACTTT.

The V call is TRBV5-1, the J call TRBJ2-6; D is ambiguous. The CDR3 runs 16 residues. V was clipped by 3 bases and J by 1 base, with 11 bases between them. CDR1 is SGHRS, CDR2 YFSETQ, per germline. The CDR3 region is CASSYPKVSGANVLTF. The CDR3 coding sequence is TGCGCCAGCAGCTACCCGAAGGTGTCTGGGGCCAACGTCCTGACTTTC.

This clone was detected a few times. The chain combines TRBV18 with TRBJ2-5, with D perhaps matching TRBD1 (6 bases). Germline V gives CDR1 KGHSH, CDR2 LQKENI. The CDR3 is made up of 13 amino acids. Between the trimmed V and J ends, which lost 3 bases and 5 bases, there was a span of 10 bases. The CDR3 is CASSPGHMETQYF. The CDR3 nucleotides read TGTGCCAGCTCACCGGGACACATGGAGACCCAGTACTTC.

The chain combines TRBV5-1 with TRBJ2-1; D uncertain. The V gene's germline CDR1 is SGHRS and CDR2 YFSETQ. Trimming removed 3 bases from V and 0 bases from J, with 13 bases in between. The CDR3 is 16 amino acids. The CDR3 is CASSSGRSSSYNEQFF. The CDR3 DNA follows: TGCGCCAGCAGCTCAGGCAGGTCGAGCTCCTACAATGAGCAGTTCTTC.

This sequence joins TRBV10-3 and TRBJ2-2; the D is unclear. V was pared by 4 bases and J by 1 base, with 7 bases between. Germline V gene lookup returns CDR1 ENHRY and CDR2 SYGVKD. CDR3 length: 14 amino acids. The CDR3 nucleotides are TGTGCCATCAGTGGGCAGCAGAACACCGGGGAGCTGTTTTTT. Translating it yields CAISGQQNTGELFF.

This clone showed up just a few times. The chain links TRBV6-5 to TRBJ2-7, with 8 bases aligning to TRBD1. J was trimmed by 4 bases and V by 0 bases; bases with no gene match: 5. CDR1 MNHEY and CDR2 SVGAGI come from the germline V gene. CDR3 size: 15 residues. This chain's CDR3 is CASSYSGTGQYEQYV. CDR3 in DNA: TGTGCCAGCAGTTACTCCGGGACAGGCCAATACGAGCAGTACGTC.

This chain joins TRBV5-1 and TRBJ1-1; unclear D gene. Germline CDR1 SGHRS, CDR2 YFSETQ. V was cut by 0 bases and J by 1 base, with 16 bases left in between. This CDR3 is 17 amino acids long. This chain's CDR3 is CASSLGSLSGGNTEAFF. CDR3 nucleotides: TGCGCCAGCAGCTTGGGTTCTCTCTCAGGTGGGAACACTGAAGCTTTCTTT.

CDR3 protein: CASRKFRVSSGELFF. DNA for the CDR3: TGTGCCAGCAGAAAATTCAGGGTATCGAGCGGGGAGCTGTTTTTT. The chain recombines TRBV6-5 with TRBJ2-2; tentatively, D is TRBD1 (5 bases). The CDR3 runs to 15 residues. Germline CDR1 MNHEY, CDR2 SVGAGI. V was cut by 6 bases and J by 7 bases, with 18 bases left in between.

This clone has a single count. V usage is TRBV10-3 and J usage is TRBJ2-1; possible D gene TRBD1, 5 bases. CDR1 is ENHRY, CDR2 SYGVKD, per germline. The CDR3 totals 13 residues. V was trimmed by 10 bases and J by 4 bases, leaving 14 bases between them. The CDR3 region is CASRGLLYNEQFF. The DNA of the CDR3 is TGTGCCAGTAGGGGTCTCCTATACAATGAGCAGTTCTTC.

The chain has TRBV19 and TRBJ1-4; perhaps TRBD1 as D (5 bases). Germline CDR1 LNHDA, CDR2 SQIVND (reference sequence). This CDR3 region has 19 residues. V lost 9 bases to trimming and J lost 0 bases, with 26 bases between them. The CDR3 loop reads CASGVAGTAYTSTNEKLFF. Here the CDR3 DNA reads TGTGCCAGCGGAGTCGCCGGGACGGCGTATACATCAACTAATGAAAAACTGTTTTTT. Complete variable domain (other parts from reference TRBV19 and TRBJ1-4): DGGITQSPKYLFRKEGQNVTLSCEQNLNHDAMYWYRQDPGQGLRLIYYSQIVNDFQKGDIAEGYSVSREKKESFPLTVTSAQKNPTAFYLCASGVAGTAYTSTNEKLFFGSGTQLSVL.

V is TRBV19 and J is TRBJ1-2, with D unresolved. With 2 bases removed from V and 6 bases from J, the gap between germline ends came to 7 bases. CDR1 and CDR2 (germline): LNHDA, SQIVND (reference sequence). The CDR3 extends over 12 amino acids. The CDR3 loop is CASSIPGNGYTF. The CDR3 nucleotides read TGTGCCAGTAGTATACCCGGGAATGGCTACACCTTC.

This sequence joins TRBV5-5 and TRBJ1-2; D is ambiguous. The CDR3 sequence is 13 residues long. V was pared by 0 bases and J by 8 bases, with 11 bases between. CDR1 and CDR2 (germline): SGHKS, YYEKEE (reference sequence). In nucleotides, the CDR3 is TGTGCCAGCAGCTTGGGTGCGGAGGGCGGCTACACCTTC. Amino acids: CASSLGAEGGYTF.

In its sample, this clone was seen once. V and J are TRBV5-1 and TRBJ1-6; 8 positions agree with TRBD1. CDR1 is SGHRS, CDR2 YFSETQ, per germline. This CDR3 comprises 16 residues. The V and J ends lost 0 bases and 6 bases, in that order; junction bases with no gene match: 5. In DNA, the CDR3 is TGCGCCAGCAGCTTGGCAGGGGGCACGATTAATTCACCCCTCCACTTT. Its protein is CASSLAGGTINSPLHF. Full variable domain (rest looked up from reference TRBV5-1 and TRBJ1-6): KAGVTQTPRYLIKTRGQQVTLSCSPISGHRSVSWYQQTPGQGLQFLFEYFSETQRNKGNFPGRFSGRQFSNSRSEMNVSTLELGDSALYLCASSLAGGTINSPLHFGNGTRLTVT.

This chain connects TRBV9 to TRBJ2-5; the match to TRBD2 covers 14 bases. This CDR3 contains 17 residues. CDR1 is SGDLS and CDR2 is YYNGEE in the germline V gene. J was trimmed by 2 bases and V by 3 bases; bases with no gene match: 6. CDR3 residues: CASSARGLAGGQETQYF. The CDR3 DNA reads TGTGCCAGCAGCGCTCGAGGACTAGCGGGGGGTCAAGAGACCCAGTACTTC.

This CDR3 is CAISESSGGQPQHF. DNA for the CDR3: TGTGCCATCAGTGAGTCGTCGGGGGGTCAGCCCCAGCATTTT. The chain carries TRBV10-3 and TRBJ1-5; D is possibly TRBD1 (5 bases). Germline assignment: CDR1 ENHRY and CDR2 SYGVKD. The CDR3 length is 14 residues. V shed 0 bases and J shed 6 bases, with 9 bases lying between them.

In its sample, this clone was seen once. The chain is built from TRBV5-6 and TRBJ2-7, with TRBD1 matching 8 bases. Germline CDR1 reads SGHDT; CDR2 reads YYEEEE. The ends lost 5 bases at V and 3 bases at J; junction bases unmatched: 13. CDR3 length: 16 residues. CDR3 protein: CASRRRQGFRFYEQYV. CDR3 coding DNA: TGTGCCAGCAGACGACGACAGGGGTTTAGATTCTACGAGCAGTACGTC.